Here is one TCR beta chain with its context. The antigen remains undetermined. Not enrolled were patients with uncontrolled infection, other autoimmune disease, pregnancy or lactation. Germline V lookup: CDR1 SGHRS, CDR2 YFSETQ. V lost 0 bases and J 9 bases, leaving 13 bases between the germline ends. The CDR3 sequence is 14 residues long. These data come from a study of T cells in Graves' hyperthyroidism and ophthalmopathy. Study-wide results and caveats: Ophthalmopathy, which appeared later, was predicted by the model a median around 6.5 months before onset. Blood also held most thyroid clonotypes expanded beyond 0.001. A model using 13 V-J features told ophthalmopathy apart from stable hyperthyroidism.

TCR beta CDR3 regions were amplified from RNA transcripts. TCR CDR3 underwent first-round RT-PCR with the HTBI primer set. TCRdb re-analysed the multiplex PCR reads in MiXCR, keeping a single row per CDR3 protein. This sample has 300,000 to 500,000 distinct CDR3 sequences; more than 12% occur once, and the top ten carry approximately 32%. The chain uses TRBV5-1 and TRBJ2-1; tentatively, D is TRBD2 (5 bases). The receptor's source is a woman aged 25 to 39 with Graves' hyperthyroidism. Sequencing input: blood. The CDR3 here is CASSLAWESGEQFF. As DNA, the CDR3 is TGCGCCAGCAGCTTGGCCTGGGAGAGTGGTGAGCAGTTCTTC.